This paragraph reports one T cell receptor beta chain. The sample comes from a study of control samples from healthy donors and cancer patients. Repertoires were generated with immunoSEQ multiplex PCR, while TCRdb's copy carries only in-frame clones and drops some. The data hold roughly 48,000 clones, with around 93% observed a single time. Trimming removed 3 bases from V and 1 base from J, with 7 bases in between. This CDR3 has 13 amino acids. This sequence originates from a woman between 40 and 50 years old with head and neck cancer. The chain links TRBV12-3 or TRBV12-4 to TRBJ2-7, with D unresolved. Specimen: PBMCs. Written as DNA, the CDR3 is TGTGCCAGCAGTTTTCAGTCATCCTACGAGCAGTACTTC. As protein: CASSFQSSYEQYF.